These 5 T cell receptor beta chains were sequenced from one sample in a study of T cell responses to AZD1222 COVID-19 vaccine. TCRdb's table, derived via immunoSEQ multiplex PCR, lists solely in-frame clones and lacks some. In the table there are 99,000 or so clones, more than 75% of which are singletons. Source: peripheral blood, taken on day 0 of AZD1222 vaccination. These receptors were collected from an adult in good health.

The rearrangement uses TRBV7-2 and TRBJ2-2; the D gene could be TRBD1 or TRBD2 (5 bases each). Between the trimmed V and J ends, which lost 2 bases and 0 bases, there was a span of 10 bases. CDR1 SGHTA and CDR2 FQGNSA come from the germline V gene. CDR3 length: 16 amino acids. This CDR3 reads CASSLMGTSNTGELFF. CDR3 coding DNA: TGTGCCAGCAGCTTAATGGGGACCTCGAACACCGGGGAGCTGTTTTTT.

This chain links TRBV7-6 with TRBJ1-4; D not resolved. The CDR3 has 14 amino acids. The ends were cut back, 2 bases at V and 5 bases at J, with 9 bases in the middle. Per germline, CDR1 SGHVS and CDR2 FNYEAQ. The CDR3 sequence: CASSLRRGNEKLFF. CDR3 DNA: TGTGCCAGCAGCTTAAGACGTGGGAATGAAAAACTGTTTTTT.

This clone was observed a handful of times. This chain connects TRBV7-8 to TRBJ2-7; D is possibly TRBD1 (6 bases). V was clipped by 5 bases and J by 6 bases, with 11 bases between them. Per the germline V gene, CDR1 is SGHVS and CDR2 is FQNEAQ. The CDR3 totals 12 residues. The CDR3 is CASSVNRAEQYF. CDR3 sequence (DNA): TGTGCCAGCAGCGTAAACAGGGCCGAGCAGTACTTC.

This chain links TRBV5-4 with TRBJ2-1; 14 nucleotides match TRBD2. Germline CDR1 SGHNT, CDR2 YYREEE (reference sequence). V lost 5 bases, J lost 0 bases, and 4 bases stayed unmatched. CDR3 size: 17 residues. CDR3 protein: CASSYGLAGGSYNEQFF. For the CDR3, the DNA is TGTGCCAGCAGTTATGGACTAGCGGGGGGCTCCTACAATGAGCAGTTCTTC.

This clone was counted a few times. The chain couples TRBV7-3 to TRBJ1-1; maybe TRBD1 (5 bases). V shed 3 bases and J shed 2 bases, with 10 bases lying between them. CDR3 length: 14 amino acids. Germline V gives CDR1 SGHTA, CDR2 FQGTGA. The CDR3 region is CASSLGVGNTEAFF. CDR3 sequence (DNA): TGTGCCAGCAGCTTGGGGGTAGGCAACACTGAAGCTTTCTTT.